Listed here are 6 T cell receptor beta chains from one sample, sequenced in a study of blood T cell repertoires in COVID-19. Sequencing used immunoSEQ multiplex PCR; TCRdb keeps in-frame clones, though not all of them. This repertoire shows hundreds of thousands of clones, approximately 90% found once; its top ten account for about 9.5%. The sequenced sample was PBMCs or T cells enriched from blood (not recorded which). Receptor source: a middle-aged woman who had recovered from COVID-19.

V gene TRBV6-2 or TRBV6-3 combines with J gene TRBJ1-4, with no clear D. The ends were cut back, 0 bases at V and 5 bases at J, with 16 bases in the middle. Germline CDR1 and CDR2: MNHEY and SVGEGT. The CDR3 covers 17 residues. The CDR3 spells CASSYSIQEAMNEKLFF. For the CDR3, the DNA is TGTGCCAGCAGTTACTCGATCCAGGAGGCAATGAATGAAAAACTGTTTTTT.

This clone was seen a few times. The V gene is TRBV27, the J gene TRBJ2-2; 9 bases are a match to TRBD2. Germline trimming cut 5 bases from V and 2 bases from J; bases unmatched to any gene: 15. The germline V gene has CDR1 MNHEY and CDR2 SMNVEV (reference sequence). This CDR3 spans 19 amino acids. CDR3 residues: CASSPHFLREGPNTGELFF. In nucleotides, the CDR3 is TGTGCCAGCAGTCCTCACTTTTTGCGGGAGGGCCCTAACACCGGGGAGCTGTTTTTT.

The gene calls are TRBV2 and TRBJ2-2; 7 bases map to TRBD1. This CDR3 region has 14 residues. The V and J ends lost 4 bases and 7 bases, in that order; junction bases with no gene match: 6. The germline CDR1 and CDR2 sequences are SNHLY and FYNNEI. CDR3 region: CASSVGGAIGELFF. The CDR3 DNA sequence: TGTGCCAGCAGTGTAGGGGGCGCGATCGGGGAGCTGTTTTTT.

The gene calls are TRBV11-3 and TRBJ2-7; TRBD2 matches at 7 bases. Looked up from germline, CDR1 is SGHNT and CDR2 is YENEEA. V shed 5 bases, J shed 7 bases, and the junction held 5 bases outside the gene matches. The CDR3 is made up of 12 amino acids. CDR3 sequence: CASSPLGGEQYF. CDR3 nucleotide sequence: TGTGCCAGCAGCCCTCTCGGGGGGGAGCAGTACTTC.

This chain uses TRBV4-3 with TRBJ2-7; no firm D call. Germline loops: CDR1 LGHNA, CDR2 YSLEER. This CDR3 contains 15 residues. The ends were cut back, 0 bases at V and 1 base at J, with 10 bases in the middle. The CDR3 DNA sequence: TGCGCCAGCAGCCAAGATCAGGCTGAATCCTACGAGCAGTACTTC. Translation gives CASSQDQAESYEQYF.

This clone was picked up a small number of times. The V call is TRBV7-9, the J call TRBJ2-2; 14 bases are a match to TRBD2. Germline V gene sequence: CDR1 SEHNR, CDR2 FQNEAQ (reference sequence). This CDR3 spans 19 amino acids. J lost 3 bases, V lost 5 bases, and 11 bases had no gene match. The CDR3 spells CASSIRLAGGPLDTGELFF. The CDR3 DNA reads as TGTGCCAGCAGCATCCGACTAGCGGGGGGGCCGTTGGACACCGGGGAGCTGTTTTTT.